The 10 T cell receptor beta chains in this list originate from one sample, sequenced in a study of blood T cell repertoires in COVID-19. Profiled with immunoSEQ multiplex PCR; TCRdb holds only in-frame clones, not every one. The data contain around 290,000 clones, approximately 90% of them singletons. The sequenced sample was PBMCs or T cells enriched from blood (not recorded which). These TCRs come from a woman aged 25 to 45 who had recovered from COVID-19.

The table lists this clone with a count of one. The chain employs TRBV30 and TRBJ2-7; maybe TRBD2 (6 bases). V lost 3 bases to trimming and J lost 3 bases, with 18 bases between them. CDR1 GTSNPN and CDR2 SVGIG come from the germline V gene (reference sequence). CDR3 length: 15 residues. The chain's CDR3 is CAWRRGSLINYEQYF. The CDR3 DNA follows: TGTGCCTGGAGACGGGGGTCCCTCATAAACTACGAGCAGTACTTC.

This chain links TRBV5-8 with TRBJ2-1; the D gene is possibly TRBD1 (6 bases). The V end lost 0 bases, the J end lost 12 bases, and 10 bases lay between the germline ends. Germline CDR1 and CDR2: SGHTS and YDEGEE. The CDR3 covers 12 residues. DNA for the CDR3: TGTGCCAGCAGCTTGGGCAAGGGGGTGCAGTTCTTC. Translation: CASSLGKGVQFF.

The V gene is TRBV7-9, the J gene TRBJ2-3, with 12 bases lining up with TRBD2. The CDR3 is 16 amino acids. Germline loops: CDR1 SEHNR, CDR2 FQNEAQ (reference sequence). V was clipped by 5 bases and J by 4 bases; unmatched bases: 7. The CDR3 DNA is TGTGCCAGCAGCCCCGGACTAGCGGGATTCCCAGATACGCAGTATTTT. Protein: CASSPGLAGFPDTQYF.

This sequence joins TRBV5-4 and TRBJ2-7; tentative D call: TRBD1 (6 bases). This CDR3 spans 14 amino acids. The V end was cut by 5 bases, the J end by 6 bases, with 18 bases between. Germline loops: CDR1 SGHNT, CDR2 YYREEE (reference sequence). CDR3 amino acids: CASSKKQGNLEQYF. The CDR3 DNA reads as TGTGCCAGCAGTAAGAAACAGGGCAACCTCGAGCAGTACTTC.

The V and J genes are TRBV9 and TRBJ2-1; 14 bases line up with TRBD2. There are 15 residues in the CDR3. The ends lost 3 bases at V and 8 bases at J; junction bases unmatched: 4. Germline-derived CDR1 and CDR2 are SGDLS and YYNGEE. The CDR3 bases are TGTGCCAGCAGCGCGGGACTAGCGGGAGTGGATGAGCAGTTCTTC. Its protein is CASSAGLAGVDEQFF. Combining the CDR3 with reference TRBV9 and TRBJ2-1 gives the whole variable domain DSGVTQTPKHLITATGQRVTLRCSPRSGDLSVYWYQQSLDQGLQFLIQYYNGEERAKGNILERFSAQQFPDLHSELNLSSLELGDSALYFCASSAGLAGVDEQFFGPGTRLTVL.

The rearrangement joins TRBV27 to TRBJ2-2, with 13 bases aligning to TRBD2. Per the germline V gene, CDR1 is MNHEY and CDR2 is SMNVEV (reference sequence). V lost 4 bases, J lost 8 bases, and 7 bases stayed unmatched. The CDR3 runs 16 residues. The CDR3 DNA reads TGTGCCAGCAGTTACCGGACTAGCGGGAGATCAGGGGAGCTGTTTTTT. Amino acids: CASSYRTSGRSGELFF.

The gene calls are TRBV28 and TRBJ2-1; possibly TRBD2 for D (6 bases). This CDR3 has 15 amino acids. The V end lost 5 bases, the J end lost 7 bases, and 18 bases lay between the germline ends. Per germline, CDR1 MDHEN and CDR2 SYDVKM. This CDR3 reads CASSTGGNRRNEQFF. In DNA, the CDR3 is TGTGCCAGCAGTACAGGCGGGAATAGGAGAAATGAGCAGTTCTTC.

Only a few counts were recorded for this clone. The chain recombines TRBV6-4 with TRBJ2-1; the D gene is possibly TRBD1 (5 bases). Trimming removed 0 bases from V and 9 bases from J, with 9 bases in between. The germline V gene encodes CDR1 MRHNA and CDR2 SNTAGT. This CDR3 spans 13 amino acids. The CDR3 reads CASSDSGVGEQFF. DNA for the CDR3: TGTGCCAGCAGTGACTCAGGGGTTGGTGAGCAGTTCTTC.

This clone was seen more than once but under ten times. This chain joins TRBV5-1 and TRBJ2-1; TRBD1 is a possible D gene (6 bases). Germline assignment: CDR1 SGHRS and CDR2 YFSETQ. This CDR3 is 14 amino acids long. Trimming stripped 3 bases from V and 9 bases from J, with 16 bases between. The CDR3 nucleotides are TGCGCCAGCAGCTCGAACCACGCCAGGGGTGAGCAGTTCTTC. Its protein is CASSSNHARGEQFF.

The V call is TRBV9, the J call TRBJ1-4, with D maybe TRBD1 (6 bases). The V end lost 1 base, the J end lost 5 bases, and 12 bases lay between the germline ends. Germline V gives CDR1 SGDLS, CDR2 YYNGEE. This CDR3 comprises 15 residues. The CDR3, as DNA: TGTGCCAGCAGCGTAACCCCAGGGGTGAATGAAAAACTGTTTTTT. Translation: CASSVTPGVNEKLFF.